A selection of T cell receptor beta chains follows, all from one sample in a study of tumor-infiltrating lymphocytes in localized non-small cell lung cancer. The repertoire was sequenced with immunoSEQ multiplex PCR; TCRdb's copy has only in-frame clones and lacks some. This sample has 15,000 to 20,000 clones; around 80% occur once, and the top ten carry under 13%. Material for sequencing was uninvolved lung tissue not adjacent to the tumor. Receptors originate from a human donor with non-small cell lung cancer. Each CDR3 is given without its conserved first and last residue. A D gene is named only where the DNA matches it firmly. Size values are once, few and many counts, or a class for expanded clones, and some rows have none.

TRBD1	13	.	TRBV2	ASSEVEGANTEAF
.	11	medium-sized	TRBV29-1	SVARARNQPQH
.	12	.	TRBV28	ASISGIRADGYT
.	17	.	TRBV14	ASSQDPARWSPDNYGYT
.	11	.	TRBV5-6	ASSLGLSQPQH
.	10	.	TRBV28	ASGVTNEKLF
.	11	.	TRBV6-5	ASSSQVQETQY
.	13	.	TRBV6-1	ASSGLGQSTGELF
.	10	.	TRBV6-1	ASSEAGNGYT
.	12	.	TRBV6-1	ASSEQGEDTEAF
.	11	few	TRBV19	ASSTFRKEKLF
TRBD2	13	.	TRBV5-1	ASSSLAGGTGELF
TRBD2	13	.	TRBV6-5	ASSSWTSGSNEQF
.	11	.	TRBV2	ASSERQNNEQF
.	15	.	TRBV27	ASRRRGQLSGANVLT
.	12	once	TRBV27	ASSRTGPGEKLF
TRBD1	20	.	TRBV5-1	ASSLGGVKWTGEQLLGYEQY